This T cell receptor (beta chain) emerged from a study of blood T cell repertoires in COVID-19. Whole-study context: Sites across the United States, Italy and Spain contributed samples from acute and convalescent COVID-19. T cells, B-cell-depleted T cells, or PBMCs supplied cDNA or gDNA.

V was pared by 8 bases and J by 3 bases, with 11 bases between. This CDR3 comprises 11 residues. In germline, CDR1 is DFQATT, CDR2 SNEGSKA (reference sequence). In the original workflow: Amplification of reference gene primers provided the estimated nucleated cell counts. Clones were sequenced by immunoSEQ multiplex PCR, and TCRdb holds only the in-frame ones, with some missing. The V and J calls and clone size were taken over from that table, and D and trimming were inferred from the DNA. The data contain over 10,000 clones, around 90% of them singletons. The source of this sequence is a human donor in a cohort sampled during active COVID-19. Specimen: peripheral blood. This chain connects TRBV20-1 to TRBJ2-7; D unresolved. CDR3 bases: TGCAGTTCCAGGTATCTCTACGAGCAGTACTTC. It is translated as CSSRYLYEQYF.